This T cell receptor (beta chain) originates from a study of blood T cell repertoires in COVID-19 (dated by TCRdb to 2018 to 2021). Concerning the study at large: Samples from collaborators originated in the United States, Italy and Spain and spanned both the acute and convalescent phases of COVID-19. The prospective study material was composed of cDNA or gDNA derived from T cells, B-cell-depleted T cells, or PBMCs. Subjects who had been exposed to COVID-19, were actively infected with it, or had recovered from it provided the deeply sampled blood TCRbeta repertoires that made up the dataset. The repertoires were released in a freely available public database meant as a resource for research on the immune response to SARS-CoV-2. The samples were drawn from two sources: the first 160 participants of the ongoing ImmuneRACE study, and fewer than 1,500 subjects contributed by 6 global collaborators. Sample metadata almost always included a de-identified subject ID, COVID-19 status, age in years and sex. Where available, HLA class I and class II types were taken from metadata supplied by the sample provider and were not determined by assay-based typing.

What the study reported, not specific to this receptor: The amount of clinical and demographic metadata varied by source and participant and was provided uncurated.

Each collaborating institution followed its own protocols to collect whole blood in K2EDTA tubes. For TCRbeta analysis, collaborators shipped samples in one of three forms: frozen whole blood, isolated PBMCs, or DNA extracted from either of those sample types. Notes on this clone: Its antigen specificity is not known. The sample holds no much larger clone one base away, and base qualities are not on file.

TCRbeta CDR3 regions were amplified from genomic DNA by means of the immunoSEQ Assay, a bias-controlled multiplex PCR. The paper's processing steps were these. The number of nucleated cells in each sample was estimated by amplification of reference gene primers within the assay. To quantify the absolute abundance of each unique TCRbeta CDR3 rearrangement, sequence reads were collapsed and filtered. Productive Simpson clonality was computed per sample as the square root of Simpson's diversity index over productive rearrangements. TCRdb limited this immuneACCESS table to in-frame rearrangements with V and J called. A share of clones is missing; checked studies link under half to unresolved V genes, and the rest is unexplained. V and J calls and clone size come straight from that table; D and trimming were deduced from the DNA. A total of some 83,000 clones appear in this sample, around 88% of them only once. The top ten constitute around 7.3% of the sample.

The CDR3 holds 14 amino acids from the cysteine to the phenylalanine. The entry retains the CDR3 DNA only, 42 bases that are in frame from base 1. CDR1 and CDR2, looked up from the germline V gene, are SGHVS and FQNEAQ. The trim is 4 bases for V and 0 bases for J, with a gap of 6 bases between the germline ends. Rearrangement joined TRBV7-8 to TRBJ2-2, with a weak D call of TRBD1 (6 bases match). Sequencing used peripheral blood. This clonotype was obtained from a man in his fifties with active COVID-19. The CDR3 in this case is CASSWGPNTGELFF. The DNA reads TGTGCCAGCAGCTGGGGGCCGAACACCGGGGAGCTGTTTTTT.